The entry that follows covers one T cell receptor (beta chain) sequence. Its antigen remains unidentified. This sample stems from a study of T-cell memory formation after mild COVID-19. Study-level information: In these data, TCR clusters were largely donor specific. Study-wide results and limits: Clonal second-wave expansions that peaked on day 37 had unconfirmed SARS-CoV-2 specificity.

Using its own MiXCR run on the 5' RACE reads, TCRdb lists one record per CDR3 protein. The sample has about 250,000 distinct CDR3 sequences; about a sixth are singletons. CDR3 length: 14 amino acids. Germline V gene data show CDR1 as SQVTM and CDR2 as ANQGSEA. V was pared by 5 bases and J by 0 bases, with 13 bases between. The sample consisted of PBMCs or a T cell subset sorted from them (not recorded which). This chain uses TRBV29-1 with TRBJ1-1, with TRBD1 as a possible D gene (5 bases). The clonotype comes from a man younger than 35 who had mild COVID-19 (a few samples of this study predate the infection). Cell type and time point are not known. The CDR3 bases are TGCAGCGTTCACGAGGGGCCCATGAACACTGAAGCTTTCTTT. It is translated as CSVHEGPMNTEAFF.